These 31 T cell receptor beta chains came from one sample sequenced in a study of control samples from healthy donors and cancer patients. Libraries were prepared by immunoSEQ multiplex PCR; TCRdb keeps only in-frame clonotypes and omits some of them. The data hold fewer than 250,000 clones, with 91% observed a single time. The sample comprised blood. The receptor source for this set is a man between 25 and 39 years old in good health.

The chain combines TRBV2 with TRBJ1-2; D gene uncertain. Trimming took off 6 bases at V and 3 bases at J, with 8 bases between the two ends. The germline V gene encodes CDR1 SNHLY and CDR2 FYNNEI. This CDR3 region has 12 residues. CDR3 nucleotide sequence: TGTGCCAGCAGGTTGCCAGACTATGGCTACACCTTC. It is translated as CASRLPDYGYTF. Full variable domain (remainder filled in from reference TRBV2 and TRBJ1-2): EPEVTQTPSHQVTQMGQEVILRCVPISNHLYFYWYRQILGQKVEFLVSFYNNEISEKSEIFDDQFSVERPDGSNFTLKIRSTKLEDSAMYFCASRLPDYGYTFGSGTRLTVV.

The genes are TRBV6-5 and TRBJ1-3; tentatively, D is TRBD1 (5 bases). V gave up 7 bases and J gave up 0 bases, with 13 bases separating them. Germline CDR1 and CDR2: MNHEY and SVGAGI. This CDR3 region has 15 residues. This chain's CDR3 is CASISGHLSGNTIYF. In DNA form, the CDR3 reads TGTGCCAGCATTTCTGGACACCTCTCTGGAAACACCATATATTTT.

This chain links TRBV6-5 with TRBJ1-1; 8 nucleotides line up with TRBD1. The junction had 6 bases not matched to a gene; V was cut back by 5 bases and J by 4 bases. Per germline, CDR1 MNHEY and CDR2 SVGAGI. CDR3 size: 14 residues. CDR3 DNA: TGTGCCAGCAGTCCGGACAGGGTGGCCACTGAAGCTTTCTTT. It codes for CASSPDRVATEAFF.

This clone has a single count. The rearrangement links TRBV7-9 to TRBJ1-3, with D unclear. The CDR3 consists of 15 residues. Per the germline V gene, CDR1 is SEHNR and CDR2 is FQNEAQ (reference sequence). V was cut by 7 bases and J by 0 bases, with 13 bases left in between. The CDR3 DNA reads TGTGCCAGCAACGATGACTGGGCCTCTGGAAACACCATATATTTT. The encoded protein is CASNDDWASGNTIYF.

The genes are TRBV6-6 and TRBJ1-1; weak D call: TRBD1 (5 bases). This CDR3 is built from 11 residues. Germline V gene sequence: CDR1 MNHNY, CDR2 SVGAGI (reference sequence). V was trimmed by 6 bases and J by 8 bases, leaving 10 bases between them. The CDR3 DNA reads as TGTGCCAGCAGCTTGGGGGGGGAAGCTTTCTTT. This codes for CASSLGGEAFF.

The rearrangement links TRBV7-9 to TRBJ2-7, with a weak D call TRBD1 (6 bases). The V and J ends lost 7 bases and 4 bases respectively, with 14 bases between them. Germline lookup yields CDR1 SEHNR and CDR2 FQNEAQ (reference sequence). The CDR3 spans 13 residues. CDR3 region: CASTSQGKYEQYF. CDR3 in DNA: TGTGCCAGCACATCCCAGGGGAAATACGAGCAGTACTTC. Drawing the rest from reference TRBV7-9 and TRBJ2-7, the complete variable domain is DTGVSQNPRHKITKRGQNVTFRCDPISEHNRLYWYRQTLGQGPEFLTYFQNEAQLEKSRLLSDRFSAERPKGSFSTLEIQRTEQGDSAMYLCASTSQGKYEQYFGPGTRLTVT.

This chain connects TRBV7-6 to TRBJ2-1, with TRBD1 identical over 9 bases. V was clipped by 0 bases and J by 8 bases; unmatched bases: 5. The CDR3 sequence is 15 residues long. Germline assignment: CDR1 SGHVS and CDR2 FNYEAQ. The CDR3 DNA reads as TGTGCCAGCAGCTTAGCGGGGACAGGGAGTTATGAGCAGTTCTTC. Its translation: CASSLAGTGSYEQFF.

The chain employs TRBV10-3 and TRBJ1-5; D uncertain. The V gene's germline CDR1 is ENHRY and CDR2 SYGVKD. This CDR3 region has 15 residues. The germline V and J ends were trimmed by 3 bases and 1 base, with 10 bases remaining between them. Written as DNA, the CDR3 is TGTGCCATCAGTGACGTGGGCCAAAGCAATCAGCCCCAGCATTTT. Translation gives CAISDVGQSNQPQHF.

This clone occurred once. The chain joins TRBV10-2 to TRBJ2-7, with a possible D match to TRBD1 (7 bases). Trimming took off 11 bases at V and 0 bases at J, with 20 bases between the two ends. This CDR3 has 15 residues. From germline, CDR1 is WSHSY and CDR2 SAAADI. The CDR3 DNA reads as TGCGCCGGGGGGACAGAGGGGGTTAGCTCCTACGAGCAGTACTTC. It translates to CAGGTEGVSSYEQYF.

DNA for the CDR3: TGTGCCAGCAGTCCCGGGGGGTCAGGAAACACCATATATTTT. It codes for CASSPGGSGNTIYF. The V and J genes are TRBV5-8 and TRBJ1-3; D may be TRBD1 (5 bases). Trimming removed 5 bases from V and 4 bases from J, with 13 bases in between. This CDR3 contains 14 residues. The germline gives CDR1 SGHTS, CDR2 YDEGEE.

The rearrangement links TRBV18 to TRBJ2-5; 7 bases agree with TRBD2. Germline CDR1 is KGHSH and CDR2 is LQKENI. CDR3 length: 14 residues. After removal of 1 base from V and 5 bases from J, the junction contained 4 bases not matched to a gene. The CDR3 region is CASSPQAGRETQYF. In nucleotides, the CDR3 is TGTGCCAGCTCACCACAAGCGGGGAGGGAGACCCAGTACTTC.

The V call is TRBV6-5, the J call TRBJ1-1; TRBD1 aligns across 8 bases. The CDR3 contains 15 residues. V shed 8 bases and J 4 bases; nucleotides not matched to a gene: 12. CDR1 and CDR2 from the germline V gene are MNHEY and SVGAGI. This CDR3 is CASGKGQGSGTEAFF. The CDR3 DNA reads as TGTGCCAGCGGGAAAGGACAGGGAAGCGGCACTGAAGCTTTCTTT.

This clone was detected only once. The rearrangement links TRBV5-1 to TRBJ1-2; the D gene is possibly TRBD1 (5 bases). Trimming cost V 4 bases and J 7 bases, with 11 bases left between them. The CDR3 consists of 12 residues. Germline-derived CDR1 and CDR2 are SGHRS and YFSETQ. The CDR3 sequence: CASSPLTGGYTF. As DNA, the CDR3 is TGCGCCAGCAGCCCCCTTACAGGTGGCTACACCTTC.

The table lists this clone with a few counts. V and J are TRBV5-4 and TRBJ1-6; D might be TRBD1 (6 bases). In germline, CDR1 is SGHNT, CDR2 YYREEE (reference sequence). This CDR3 region has 15 residues. V gave up 2 bases and J gave up 7 bases, with 13 bases separating them. DNA of the CDR3: TGTGCCAGCAGCTTTGGGCAGGGGAGGAATTCACCCCTCCACTTT. Residues: CASSFGQGRNSPLHF.

The chain links TRBV12-3 or TRBV12-4 to TRBJ1-5; D gene ambiguous. This CDR3 is built from 13 residues. Trimming removed 5 bases from V and 4 bases from J, with 9 bases in between. For the CDR3, the DNA is TGTGCCAGCAGTCGCGACTGGAATCAGCCCCAGCATTTT. Translating it yields CASSRDWNQPQHF.

V gene TRBV5-5 combines with J gene TRBJ2-7; D unresolved. The CDR3 totals 15 residues. Trimming left V 3 bases short and J 0 bases short, with 13 bases between. Per the germline V gene, CDR1 is SGHKS and CDR2 is YYEKEE (reference sequence). In nucleotides, the CDR3 is TGTGCCAGCAGCTACCTCGACACTTACTCCTACGAGCAGTACTTC. It codes for CASSYLDTYSYEQYF.

Remarks on this clone: The sample has other DNA sequences that encode this CDR3 too. The genes are TRBV11-2 and TRBJ2-1; 9 bases map to TRBD1. Germline CDR1 is SGHAT and CDR2 is FQNNGV. Losses at the gene ends were 3 bases for V and 0 bases for J; bases not matched to a gene: 0. The CDR3 length is 15 residues. The CDR3 nucleotides are TGTGCCAGCAGCTTGGGACAGGGCTCCTACAATGAGCAGTTCTTC. Translating gives CASSLGQGSYNEQFF.

This clone was seen a single time. This chain links TRBV9 with TRBJ1-2, with D maybe TRBD1 (6 bases). V lost 4 bases and J lost 4, with 17 bases in between. Germline loops: CDR1 SGDLS, CDR2 YYNGEE. The CDR3 is 15 amino acids. CDR3 amino acids: CASSPGQSFLYGYTF. CDR3 in DNA: TGTGCCAGCAGCCCCGGACAGTCGTTCCTCTATGGCTACACCTTC.

This rearrangement joins TRBV6-1 to TRBJ1-2; D remains ambiguous. The CDR3 runs 14 residues. Trimming removed 2 bases at V and 4 bases at J, with 11 bases between. CDR1 is MNHNS and CDR2 is SASEGT in the germline V gene. The CDR3 coding sequence is TGTGCCAGCAGTGAACCCCCACTCGTCTATGGCTACACCTTC. Translated, it gives CASSEPPLVYGYTF.

The rearrangement uses TRBV9 and TRBJ2-3, with D possibly being TRBD1 (6 bases). V was clipped by 3 bases and J by 0 bases, with 14 bases between them. Germline CDR1 is SGDLS and CDR2 is YYNGEE. The length of the CDR3 is 16 residues. CDR3 region: CASSDRDIPSTDTQYF. For the CDR3, the DNA is TGTGCCAGCAGCGACCGGGACATACCTAGCACAGATACGCAGTATTTT.

The genes are TRBV11-3 and TRBJ2-1; 10 bases are shared with TRBD2. This CDR3 contains 17 residues. CDR1 and CDR2 (germline): SGHNT, YENEEA. The trim removed 4 bases at V and 7 bases at J, leaving 13 bases unmatched. The CDR3 spells CASSSARASGGGNEQFF. The DNA for the CDR3 is TGTGCCAGCAGCTCCGCTCGGGCTAGCGGGGGCGGGAATGAGCAGTTCTTC. The full variable domain, in which reference TRBV11-3 and TRBJ2-1 provide the parts outside the CDR3, is EAGVVQSPRYKIIEKKQPVAFWCNPISGHNTLYWYLQNLGQGPELLIRYENEEAVDDSQLPKDRFSAERLKGVDSTLKIQPAELGDSAVYLCASSSARASGGGNEQFFGPGTRLTVL.

The chain joins TRBV10-3 to TRBJ1-2, with 8 bases that match TRBD1. The CDR3 loop spans 13 amino acids. V dropped 7 bases and J dropped 3; count of bases not matched to a gene: 4. Germline assignment: CDR1 ENHRY and CDR2 SYGVKD. CDR3 amino acids: CAIKGQGYYGYTF. As DNA, the CDR3 is TGTGCCATCAAAGGACAGGGATACTATGGCTACACCTTC.

This chain connects TRBV6-1 to TRBJ2-7; TRBD2 matches 7 bases. V dropped 2 bases and J dropped 9; count of bases not matched to a gene: 16. The CDR3 covers 16 residues. The germline CDR1 and CDR2 sequences are MNHNS and SASEGT. CDR3: CASSERAGLVVGVQYF. CDR3 in DNA: TGTGCCAGCAGTGAAAGGGCTGGACTAGTTGTCGGCGTGCAGTACTTC.

The chain uses TRBV10-1 and TRBJ1-5, with unresolved D. The germline V gene encodes CDR1 WNHNN and CDR2 SYGVQD (reference sequence). This CDR3 is 14 amino acids long. The germline V and J ends were trimmed by 2 bases and 4 bases, with 9 bases remaining between them. CDR3 bases: TGCGCCAGCAGTGAGCGGACGGGGAATCAGCCCCAGCATTTT. Translation: CASSERTGNQPQHF.

This sequence joins TRBV7-9 and TRBJ2-1, with 10 bases that match TRBD2. This CDR3 has 15 amino acids. Germline trimming cut 1 base from V and 9 bases from J; bases unmatched to any gene: 6. Germline V gene lookup returns CDR1 SEHNR and CDR2 FQNEAQ (reference sequence). The CDR3 sequence: CASSLVAGGLGEQFF. The CDR3 region has the DNA TGTGCCAGCAGCTTAGTAGCGGGGGGTTTAGGTGAGCAGTTCTTC.

This rearrangement joins TRBV2 to TRBJ2-2, with D tentatively TRBD1 or TRBD2 (5 bases each). Germline CDR1 and CDR2: SNHLY and FYNNEI. This CDR3 comprises 14 residues. V lost 6 bases and J 5 bases, leaving 13 bases between the germline ends. The CDR3, as DNA: TGTGCCAGCAGCGAGGATTGGGGGACCGGGGAGCTGTTTTTT. Translation: CASSEDWGTGELFF. The whole variable domain, remainder taken from reference TRBV2 and TRBJ2-2, is EPEVTQTPSHQVTQMGQEVILRCVPISNHLYFYWYRQILGQKVEFLVSFYNNEISEKSEIFDDQFSVERPDGSNFTLKIRSTKLEDSAMYFCASSEDWGTGELFFGEGSRLTVL.

The V call is TRBV4-1, the J call TRBJ1-3; D is uncertain. Deletions cut 0 bases from V and 1 base from J, with 7 bases between. The CDR3 has 15 amino acids. Germline V gene sequence: CDR1 MGHRA, CDR2 YSYEKL. The DNA of the CDR3 is TGCGCCAGCAGCCAAGATTCGGGTTCTGGAAACACCATATATTTT. Its translation is CASSQDSGSGNTIYF.

The V gene is TRBV19, the J gene TRBJ1-4; D is unresolved. V was pared by 7 bases and J by 7 bases, with 16 bases between. The CDR3 is 14 residues long. Germline CDR1 and CDR2: LNHDA and SQIVND (reference sequence). CDR3 DNA sequence: TGTGCCAGTATAGGCCGCACTCCCGGTGAAAAACTGTTTTTT. Translation: CASIGRTPGEKLFF.

The V gene is TRBV20-1, the J gene TRBJ2-7; 9 bases are a match to TRBD1. Per the germline V gene, CDR1 is DFQATT and CDR2 is SNEGSKA (reference sequence). After removal of 3 bases from V and 3 bases from J, the junction contained 12 bases not matched to a gene. CDR3 size: 16 residues. Here the CDR3 DNA reads TGCAGTGCTAGTACAGGGGGCATGGTTAGAAACTACGAGCAGTACTTC. Its translation: CSASTGGMVRNYEQYF.

The chain links TRBV28 to TRBJ2-7; possibly TRBD1 for D (7 bases). From germline, CDR1 is MDHEN and CDR2 SYDVKM. The CDR3 sequence is 14 residues long. V gave up 1 base and J gave up 3 bases, with 10 bases separating them. Here the CDR3 DNA reads TGTGCCAGCAGTTTATACCAGGGGGGCTACGAGCAGTACTTC. It translates to CASSLYQGGYEQYF. Full variable domain (remainder filled in from reference TRBV28 and TRBJ2-7): DVKVTQSSRYLVKRTGEKVFLECVQDMDHENMFWYRQDPGLGLRLIYFSYDVKMKEKGDIPEGYSVSREKKERFSLILESASTNQTSMYLCASSLYQGGYEQYFGPGTRLTVT.

The chain joins TRBV19 to TRBJ1-2; D is unclear. The ends were cut back, 3 bases at V and 8 bases at J, with 13 bases in the middle. The CDR3 length is 13 residues. Per germline, CDR1 LNHDA and CDR2 SQIVND (reference sequence). The DNA for the CDR3 is TGTGCCAGTAGTATGTACGCGGATCAAGGCTACACCTTC. Its translation: CASSMYADQGYTF.